This TCR beta chain appears in the sequencing data of a study of blood T cell repertoires in COVID-19. Study-wide context: Italy, Spain and the United States were the sources of the convalescent and acute COVID-19 samples. PBMCs, B-cell-depleted T cells, or T cells were the source of the cDNA or gDNA that made up the material.

Participants were placed into cohorts based on the clinical history they reported. Recovery meant two consecutive negative NP/OP PCR tests, professional clearance, or resolved symptoms. This CDR3 has 17 residues. Germline CDR1 reads MGHRA; CDR2 reads YSYEKL. Trimming shortened V by 0 bases and J by 4 bases, and 17 bases separated the two germline ends. Generated by immunoSEQ multiplex PCR, the TCRdb table keeps only in-frame clones and is missing some. The repertoire holds over 150,000 clones, around four fifths seen once, with around 16% in the top ten. Input material: PBMCs or T cells enriched from blood (not recorded which). The source of this sequence is a woman in her fifties or sixties who had recovered from COVID-19. The chain has TRBV4-1 and TRBJ2-3, with D hard to call. The CDR3 DNA reads TGCGCCAGCAGCCAAGAGGGTCACGTGGGCACCTCAGATACGCAGTATTTT. Residues: CASSQEGHVGTSDTQYF.